The 15 T cell receptor beta chains below all came from one sample that was sequenced in a study of shared clonotypes between healthy human individuals. Sequencing was performed with immunoSEQ multiplex PCR; in TCRdb, only in-frame clones are kept and a portion is missing. The sample carries about 110,000 clones, about 63% recorded once. The source material was memory CD8+ T cells sorted from blood. Regarding subset: CD45RO+ cells pooled with CCR7-negative TemRA cells. The receptors were sampled from a woman aged 25 to 39 in good health.

The chain links TRBV5-6 to TRBJ1-2, with TRBD1 identical over 12 bases. This CDR3 has 17 amino acids. V lost 2 bases to trimming and J lost 0 bases; unmatched junction nucleotides: 5. From germline, CDR1 is SGHDT and CDR2 YYEEEE. The CDR3 DNA is TGTGCCAGCAGCTTCCCGGGACAGGGGGCTTCTAACTATGGCTACACCTTC. Translated, it gives CASSFPGQGASNYGYTF.

This clone was detected only a few times. The V gene is TRBV28, the J gene TRBJ2-6; no clear D. V lost 1 base and J lost 2, with 9 bases in between. The CDR3 consists of 16 residues. From germline, CDR1 is MDHEN and CDR2 SYDVKM. The CDR3 sequence: CASSLLSRTGANVLTF. For the CDR3, the DNA is TGTGCCAGCAGTTTATTGTCCCGGACTGGGGCCAACGTCCTGACTTTC.

About this clone: Other nucleotide sequences in the sample specify the same CDR3. V and J are TRBV7-6 and TRBJ2-7, with D perhaps TRBD2 (5 bases). The CDR3 runs 13 residues. V shed 3 bases and J shed 0 bases, with 6 bases lying between them. CDR1 is SGHVS and CDR2 is FNYEAQ in the germline V gene. The CDR3 coding sequence is TGTGCCAGCAGCTTCGGGGACTCCTACGAGCAGTACTTC. Protein sequence: CASSFGDSYEQYF.

V gene TRBV7-8 combines with J gene TRBJ1-5; 7 nucleotides agree with TRBD1. The CDR3 consists of 18 residues. The ends lost 5 bases at V and 0 bases at J; junction bases unmatched: 13. Germline V gene lookup returns CDR1 SGHVS and CDR2 FQNEAQ. The CDR3 coding sequence is TGTGCCAGCAGCCTGCGACAGGGTGGGAGATATAGCAATCAGCCCCAGCATTTT. It codes for CASSLRQGGRYSNQPQHF.

This clone was counted a few times. The rearrangement joins TRBV28 to TRBJ2-7, with D perhaps matching TRBD2 (5 bases). V was pared by 6 bases and J by 0 bases, with 15 bases between. CDR3 length equals 15 residues. Germline V gene sequence: CDR1 MDHEN, CDR2 SYDVKM. This chain's CDR3 is CASSTRLDFSYEQYF. Written as DNA, the CDR3 is TGTGCCAGCAGCACCCGCTTGGACTTCTCCTACGAGCAGTACTTC.

In its sample, this clone was seen a few times. J is TRBJ2-7 and V is TRBV28, with 12 bases fitting TRBD1. The CDR3 sequence is 14 residues long. Germline V lookup: CDR1 MDHEN, CDR2 SYDVKM. V dropped 5 bases and J dropped 7; count of bases not matched to a gene: 6. CDR3 nucleotides: TGTGCCAGCAGTCCGGGACAGGGGGCGCAAGAGCAGTACTTC. It translates to CASSPGQGAQEQYF.

The rearrangement links TRBV28 to TRBJ2-1; 9 bases agree with TRBD2. This CDR3 has 17 amino acids. Unmatched junction bases numbered 11, after V lost 1 base and J lost 7 bases. CDR1 MDHEN and CDR2 SYDVKM come from the germline V gene. Written as DNA, the CDR3 is TGTGCCAGCAGTTTATTGCTAGCGGGACCCTTTTGGAATGAGCAGTTCTTC. This encodes CASSLLLAGPFWNEQFF.

The rearrangement joins TRBV9 to TRBJ2-7; 7 bases align to TRBD1. The V segment lost 3 bases and the J segment 0 bases; nucleotides outside the gene matches: 3. The CDR3 extends over 14 amino acids. The V gene's germline CDR1 is SGDLS and CDR2 YYNGEE. This CDR3 reads CASSAGQDSYEQYF. The CDR3 coding sequence is TGTGCCAGCAGCGCTGGACAGGACTCCTACGAGCAGTACTTC. Supplemented by reference TRBV9 and TRBJ2-7, the full variable domain reads DSGVTQTPKHLITATGQRVTLRCSPRSGDLSVYWYQQSLDQGLQFLIQYYNGEERAKGNILERFSAQQFPDLHSELNLSSLELGDSALYFCASSAGQDSYEQYFGPGTRLTVT.

This clone was recorded a few times. V usage is TRBV25-1 and J usage is TRBJ1-5, with a tentative D call TRBD1 (5 bases). V gave up 3 bases and J gave up 0 bases, with 12 bases separating them. The germline V gene has CDR1 MGHDK and CDR2 SYGVNS. CDR3 length equals 16 residues. The CDR3 DNA is TGTGCCAGCAGTGATGCCCCAGGGACTAGCAATCAGCCCCAGCATTTT. Translated: CASSDAPGTSNQPQHF.

The V call is TRBV11-2, the J call TRBJ2-7; D is perhaps TRBD2 (6 bases). Germline CDR1 reads SGHAT; CDR2 reads FQNNGV. The CDR3 has 14 residues. The V end lost 6 bases, the J end lost 0 bases, and 12 bases lay between the germline ends. The chain's CDR3 is CASRNRDFSYEQYF. CDR3 nucleotides: TGTGCCAGCAGAAACCGGGACTTCTCCTACGAGCAGTACTTC.

The rearrangement joins TRBV5-4 to TRBJ2-5; 8 bases line up with TRBD2. With 2 bases clipped from V and 4 bases from J, the junction kept 7 bases outside the gene matches. The CDR3 is 15 residues long. Germline V gives CDR1 SGHNT, CDR2 YYREEE (reference sequence). The CDR3: CASSFSSGTGETQYF. CDR3 nucleotide sequence: TGTGCCAGCAGCTTTAGTAGCGGGACCGGAGAGACCCAGTACTTC.

This clone occurred a few times. The V and J genes are TRBV19 and TRBJ2-7; D remains unclear. The germline gives CDR1 LNHDA, CDR2 SQIVND (reference sequence). The CDR3 contains 13 residues. The ends were cut back, 1 base at V and 6 bases at J, with 10 bases in the middle. The CDR3 here is CASSIALGAEQYF. The CDR3 nucleotides are TGTGCCAGTAGTATAGCCCTCGGCGCCGAGCAGTACTTC. Looking up the rest from reference TRBV19 and TRBJ2-7 gives the full variable domain: DGGITQSPKYLFRKEGQNVTLSCEQNLNHDAMYWYRQDPGQGLRLIYYSQIVNDFQKGDIAEGYSVSREKKESFPLTVTSAQKNPTAFYLCASSIALGAEQYFGPGTRLTVT.

The V gene is TRBV7-8, the J gene TRBJ2-7; 9 bases are a match to TRBD1. This CDR3 has 12 amino acids. The J segment lost 2 bases and the V segment lost 8 bases, leaving 1 base of the junction unmatched. Germline-derived CDR1 and CDR2 are SGHVS and FQNEAQ. The CDR3 protein is CASRQGAYEQYF. CDR3 in DNA: TGTGCCAGCCGACAGGGGGCCTACGAGCAGTACTTC.

The chain links TRBV2 to TRBJ2-7, with no clear D. Trimming took off 4 bases at V and 0 bases at J, with 13 bases between the two ends. CDR3 length equals 15 residues. Germline V CDR1 and CDR2: SNHLY, FYNNEI. In DNA form, the CDR3 reads TGTGCCAGCAGTGTGAGTTCCTTCAGCTCCTACGAGCAGTACTTC. It encodes CASSVSSFSSYEQYF.

V is TRBV6-5 and J is TRBJ2-7; no reliable D call. Per the germline V gene, CDR1 is MNHEY and CDR2 is SVGAGI. The CDR3 totals 16 residues. Trimming took 0 bases from V and 0 from J, leaving 12 bases between them. The CDR3, as DNA: TGTGCCAGCAGTTACTCCGGGTACAGCACCTCCTACGAGCAGTACTTC. This sequence encodes CASSYSGYSTSYEQYF.